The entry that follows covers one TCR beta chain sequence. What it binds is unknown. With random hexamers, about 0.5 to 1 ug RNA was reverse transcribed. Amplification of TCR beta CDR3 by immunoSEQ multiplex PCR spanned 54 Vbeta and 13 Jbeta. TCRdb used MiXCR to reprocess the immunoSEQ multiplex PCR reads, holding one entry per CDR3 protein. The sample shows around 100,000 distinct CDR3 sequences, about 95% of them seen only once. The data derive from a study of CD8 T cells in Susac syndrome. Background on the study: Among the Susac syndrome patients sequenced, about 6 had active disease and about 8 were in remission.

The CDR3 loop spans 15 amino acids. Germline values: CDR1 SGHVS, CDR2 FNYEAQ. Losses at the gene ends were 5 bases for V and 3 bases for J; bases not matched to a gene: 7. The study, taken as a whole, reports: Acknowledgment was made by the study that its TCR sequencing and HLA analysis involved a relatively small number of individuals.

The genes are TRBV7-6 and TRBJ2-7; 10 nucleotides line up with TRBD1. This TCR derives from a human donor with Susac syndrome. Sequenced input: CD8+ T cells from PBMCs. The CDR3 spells CASSTLGQGGYEQYF. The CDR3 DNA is TGTGCCAGCAGCACACTTGGACAGGGGGGCTACGAGCAGTACTTC.